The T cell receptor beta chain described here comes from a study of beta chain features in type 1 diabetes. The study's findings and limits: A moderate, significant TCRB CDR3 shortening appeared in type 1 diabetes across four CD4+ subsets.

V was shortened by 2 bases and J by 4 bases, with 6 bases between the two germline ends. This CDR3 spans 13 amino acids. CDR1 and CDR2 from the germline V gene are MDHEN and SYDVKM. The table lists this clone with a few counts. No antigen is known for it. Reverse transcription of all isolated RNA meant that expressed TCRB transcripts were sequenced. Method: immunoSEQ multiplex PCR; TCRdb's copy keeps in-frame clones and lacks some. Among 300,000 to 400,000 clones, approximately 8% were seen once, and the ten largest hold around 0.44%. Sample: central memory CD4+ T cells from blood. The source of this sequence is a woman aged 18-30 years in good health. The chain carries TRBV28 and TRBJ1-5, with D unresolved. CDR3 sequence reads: CASSLLRNQPQHF. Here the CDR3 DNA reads TGTGCCAGCAGTTTACTACGGAATCAGCCCCAGCATTTT.